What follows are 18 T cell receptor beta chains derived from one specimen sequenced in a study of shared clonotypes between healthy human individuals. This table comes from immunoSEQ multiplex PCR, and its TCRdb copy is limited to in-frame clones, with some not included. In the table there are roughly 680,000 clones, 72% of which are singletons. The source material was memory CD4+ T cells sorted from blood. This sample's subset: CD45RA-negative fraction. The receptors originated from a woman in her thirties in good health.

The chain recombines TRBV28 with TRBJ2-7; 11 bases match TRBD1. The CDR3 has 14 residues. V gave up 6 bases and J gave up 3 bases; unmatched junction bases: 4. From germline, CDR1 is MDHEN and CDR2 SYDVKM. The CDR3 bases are TGTGCCAGCAGACGGGACAGGGGGGTCTACGAGCAGTACTTC. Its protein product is CASRRDRGVYEQYF.

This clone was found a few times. The CDR3 DNA follows: TGTGCCTGGAGTGTACGAAGGACTGCCTCGCCCCAGCATTTT. Translating it yields CAWSVRRTASPQHF. The V gene is TRBV30, the J gene TRBJ1-5; D gene uncertain. This CDR3 is built from 14 residues. Germline CDR1 reads GTSNPN; CDR2 reads SVGIG (reference sequence). V shed 0 bases and J shed 9 bases, with 15 bases lying between them.

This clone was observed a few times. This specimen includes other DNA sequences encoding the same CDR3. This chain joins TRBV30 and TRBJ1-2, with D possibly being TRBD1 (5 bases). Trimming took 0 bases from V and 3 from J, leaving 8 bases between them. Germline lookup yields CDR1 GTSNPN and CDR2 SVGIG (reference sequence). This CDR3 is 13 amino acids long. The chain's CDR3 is CAWSVRGYYGYTF. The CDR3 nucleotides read TGTGCCTGGAGTGTACGGGGGTACTATGGCTACACCTTC.

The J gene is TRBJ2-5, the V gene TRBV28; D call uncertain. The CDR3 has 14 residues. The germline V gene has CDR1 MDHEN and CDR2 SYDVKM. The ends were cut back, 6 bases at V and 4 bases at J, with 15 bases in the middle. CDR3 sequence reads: CASSSSDLGETQYF. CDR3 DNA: TGTGCCAGCAGCTCTTCAGACTTAGGAGAGACCCAGTACTTC. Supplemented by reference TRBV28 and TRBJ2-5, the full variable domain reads DVKVTQSSRYLVKRTGEKVFLECVQDMDHENMFWYRQDPGLGLRLIYFSYDVKMKEKGDIPEGYSVSREKKERFSLILESASTNQTSMYLCASSSSDLGETQYFGPGTRLLVL.

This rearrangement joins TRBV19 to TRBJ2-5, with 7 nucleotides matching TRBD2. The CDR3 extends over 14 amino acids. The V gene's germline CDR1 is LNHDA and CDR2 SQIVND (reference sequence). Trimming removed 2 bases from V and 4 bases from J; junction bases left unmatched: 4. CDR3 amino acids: CASSITGGLETQYF. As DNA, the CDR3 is TGTGCCAGTAGTATAACGGGAGGTTTAGAGACCCAGTACTTC.

The CDR3 region is CASTTGTDTQYF. CDR3 DNA sequence: TGTGCCAGCACGACCGGCACAGATACGCAGTATTTT. The chain combines TRBV7-9 with TRBJ2-3; D call uncertain. This CDR3 contains 12 residues. The germline V gene has CDR1 SEHNR and CDR2 FQNEAQ (reference sequence). V lost 7 bases, J lost 1 base, and 6 bases lay in between.

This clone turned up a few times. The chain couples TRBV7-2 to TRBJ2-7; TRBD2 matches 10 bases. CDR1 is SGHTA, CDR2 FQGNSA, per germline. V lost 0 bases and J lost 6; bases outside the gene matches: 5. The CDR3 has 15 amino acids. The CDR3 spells CASSLAGSGRLEQYF. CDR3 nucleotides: TGTGCCAGCAGCTTAGCGGGTAGCGGGAGGCTCGAGCAGTACTTC. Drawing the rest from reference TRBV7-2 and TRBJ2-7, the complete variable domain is GAGVSQSPSNKVTEKGKDVELRCDPISGHTALYWYRQSLGQGLEFLIYFQGNSAPDKSGLPSDRFSAERTGGSVSTLTIQRTQQEDSAVYLCASSLAGSGRLEQYFGPGTRLTVT.

This chain's CDR3 is CASSLGPIAKNIQYF. DNA of the CDR3: TGCGCCAGCAGCTTGGGCCCAATCGCCAAAAACATTCAGTACTTC. The J gene is TRBJ2-4, the V gene TRBV5-1; D gene ambiguous. Germline V gene data show CDR1 as SGHRS and CDR2 as YFSETQ. The CDR3 is made up of 15 amino acids. Trimming stripped 0 bases from V and 1 base from J, with 8 bases between.

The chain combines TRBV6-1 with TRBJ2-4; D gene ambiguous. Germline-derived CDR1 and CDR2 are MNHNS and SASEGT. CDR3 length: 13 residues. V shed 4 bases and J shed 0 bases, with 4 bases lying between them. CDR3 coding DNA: TGTGCCAGCAGTGGACTAGCCAAAAACATTCAGTACTTC. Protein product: CASSGLAKNIQYF.

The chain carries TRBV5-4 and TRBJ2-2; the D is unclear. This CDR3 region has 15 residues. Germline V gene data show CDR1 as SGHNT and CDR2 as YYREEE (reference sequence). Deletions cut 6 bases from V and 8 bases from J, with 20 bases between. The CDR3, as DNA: TGTGCCAGCACCTTATTTGGCTCCCCCGGGGGGGAGCTGTTTTTT. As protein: CASTLFGSPGGELFF.

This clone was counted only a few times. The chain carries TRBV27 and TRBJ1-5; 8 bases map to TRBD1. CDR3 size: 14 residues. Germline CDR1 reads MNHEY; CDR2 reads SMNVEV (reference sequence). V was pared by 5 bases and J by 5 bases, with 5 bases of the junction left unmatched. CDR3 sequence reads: CASSPSTGDQPQHF. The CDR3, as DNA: TGTGCCAGCAGTCCTTCGACAGGGGATCAGCCCCAGCATTTT.

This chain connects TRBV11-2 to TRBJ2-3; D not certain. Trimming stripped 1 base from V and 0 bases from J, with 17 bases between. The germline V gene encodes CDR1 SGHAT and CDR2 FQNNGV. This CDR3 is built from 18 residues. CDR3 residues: CASSLVFTGTYSTDTQYF. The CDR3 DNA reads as TGTGCCAGCAGCTTAGTCTTCACCGGTACCTATAGCACAGATACGCAGTATTTT.

For the CDR3, the DNA is TGTGCCAGCAGCTTTCCCTCCGGGACTAGCGACCTAGAGCAGTTCTTC. Its protein is CASSFPSGTSDLEQFF. The chain recombines TRBV11-2 with TRBJ2-1; TRBD2 aligns across 10 bases. The V gene's germline CDR1 is SGHAT and CDR2 FQNNGV. The CDR3 loop spans 16 amino acids. V was clipped by 3 bases and J by 10 bases; unmatched bases: 12.

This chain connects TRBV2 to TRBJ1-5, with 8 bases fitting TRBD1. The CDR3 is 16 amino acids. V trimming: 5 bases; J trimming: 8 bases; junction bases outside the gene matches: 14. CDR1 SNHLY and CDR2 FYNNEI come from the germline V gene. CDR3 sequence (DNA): TGTGCCAGCAGTCCCCGGCGGACAGGGCAGAATGAGCCCCAGCATTTT. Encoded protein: CASSPRRTGQNEPQHF.

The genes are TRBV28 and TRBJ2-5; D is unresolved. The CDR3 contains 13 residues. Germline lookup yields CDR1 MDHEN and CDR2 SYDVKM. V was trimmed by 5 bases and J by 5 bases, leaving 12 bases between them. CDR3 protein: CASSPQRGETQYF. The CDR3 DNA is TGTGCCAGCAGTCCCCAGCGTGGGGAGACCCAGTACTTC.

This CDR3 reads CASSPQILGGETQYF. The CDR3 nucleotides are TGTGCCAGCAGCCCTCAGATTCTAGGCGGGGAGACCCAGTACTTC. This chain uses TRBV7-7 with TRBJ2-5; D is possibly TRBD2 (5 bases). V was cut by 5 bases and J by 5 bases, with 18 bases left in between. This CDR3 is 15 amino acids long. The germline V gene has CDR1 SSHAT and CDR2 FNYEAQ (reference sequence). The variable domain in full, completed from reference TRBV7-7 and TRBJ2-5, reads GAGVSQSPRYKVTKRGQDVTLRCDPISSHATLYWYQQALGQGPEFLTYFNYEAQPDKSGLPSDRFSAERPEGSISTLTIQRTEQRDSAMYRCASSPQILGGETQYFGPGTRLLVL.

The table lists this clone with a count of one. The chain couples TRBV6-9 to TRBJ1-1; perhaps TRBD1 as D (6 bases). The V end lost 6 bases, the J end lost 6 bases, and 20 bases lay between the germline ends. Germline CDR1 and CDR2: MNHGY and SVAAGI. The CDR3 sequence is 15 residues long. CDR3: CASSLGGPGGPEAFF. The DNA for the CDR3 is TGTGCCAGCAGCTTGGGCGGGCCCGGGGGCCCTGAAGCTTTCTTT.

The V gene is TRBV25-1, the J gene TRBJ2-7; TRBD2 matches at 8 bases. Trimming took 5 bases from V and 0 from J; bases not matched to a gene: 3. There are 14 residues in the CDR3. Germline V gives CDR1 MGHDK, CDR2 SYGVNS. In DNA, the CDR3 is TGTGCCAGCAGTCCAAGCGGGGGCTCCTACGAGCAGTACTTC. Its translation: CASSPSGGSYEQYF.